The TCR beta chain under discussion was sequenced for a study of graft-versus-host responses after intestinal transplantation. Study background: Grafts were multivisceral, liver-intestinal, or isolated intestinal. The study, taken as a whole, reports: High graft-versus-host to host-versus-graft T cell clonal ratios marked allografts of patients with graft-donor macrochimerism.

Produced via immunoSEQ multiplex PCR; TCRdb's table is partial and in-frame only. The table includes about 66,000 clones, 90% detected once. The junction had 8 bases not matched to a gene; V was cut back by 5 bases and J by 2 bases. Germline V gene data show CDR1 as MNHEY and CDR2 as SVGAGI. This CDR3 spans 15 amino acids. The table lists this clone with a count of one. The antigen remains undetermined. The sequenced sample was unstimulated CD8+ T cells sorted from spleen or lymph node cells, obtained before intestinal transplant. V gene TRBV6-5 combines with J gene TRBJ1-1; TRBD1 matches 7 bases. This sequence was found in a human donor who received an intestinal transplant. The CDR3 DNA sequence: TGTGCCAGCAGTCCCGGGGGACAGTTAAACACTGAAGCTTTCTTT. Amino acid sequence: CASSPGGQLNTEAFF.